Each of the 15 T cell receptor beta chains below was sequenced from the same sample in a study of cytomegalovirus exposure and HLA in healthy donors. Primers included in the PCR were 60 Vbeta and 13 Jbeta primers. Sequencing used immunoSEQ multiplex PCR; TCRdb keeps in-frame clones, though not all of them. This table has around 250,000 clones, approximately 80% appearing once. The sequencing input was PBMCs. Receptors originate from a woman aged 60-70 years in good health and CMV-seropositive.

This chain joins TRBV27 and TRBJ2-6; D is ambiguous. Trimming took 3 bases from V and 2 from J, leaving 5 bases between them. The CDR3 is 14 residues long. Germline CDR1 and CDR2: MNHEY and SMNVEV (reference sequence). CDR3 bases: TGTGCCAGCAGTTTCCGGGCTGGGGCCAACGTCCTGACTTTC. This encodes CASSFRAGANVLTF.

This chain joins TRBV5-4 and TRBJ2-3; D possibly corresponds to TRBD1 (5 bases). With 1 base removed from V and 6 bases from J, the gap between germline ends came to 15 bases. The CDR3 loop spans 15 amino acids. In germline, CDR1 is SGHNT, CDR2 YYREEE (reference sequence). CDR3 DNA: TGTGCCAGCAGCTTGTCTTCAGGGTGGTCGGATACGCAGTATTTT. Amino acids: CASSLSSGWSDTQYF.

The V and J genes are TRBV10-3 and TRBJ1-3; 8 positions agree with TRBD1. The CDR3 length is 15 residues. Germline lookup yields CDR1 ENHRY and CDR2 SYGVKD. V dropped 2 bases and J dropped 2; count of bases not matched to a gene: 2. CDR3 DNA: TGTGCCATCAGTGAGCCGACAGGGGCTGGAAACACCATATATTTT. It encodes CAISEPTGAGNTIYF.

This clone was counted only a few times. The chain is built from TRBV19 and TRBJ1-1; 7 bases are a match to TRBD1. The CDR3 has 14 amino acids. Per germline, CDR1 LNHDA and CDR2 SQIVND (reference sequence). Trimming cost V 6 bases and J 4 bases; bases outside gene matches: 8. CDR3 nucleotide sequence: TGTGCCAGTAGCTTGACAGGGCGAAGCACTGAAGCTTTCTTT. Residues: CASSLTGRSTEAFF.

The V call is TRBV28, the J call TRBJ2-7; TRBD2 might be the D (6 bases). With 2 bases removed from V and 5 bases from J, the gap between germline ends came to 13 bases. The germline V gene has CDR1 MDHEN and CDR2 SYDVKM. CDR3 length: 14 residues. The CDR3 sequence is CASSLTGTSHEQYF. The CDR3 DNA reads TGTGCCAGCAGTTTAACCGGGACTTCCCACGAGCAGTACTTC.

This clone appeared a single time. The chain carries TRBV27 and TRBJ2-5; D is unresolved. Trimming cost V 3 bases and J 5 bases, with 10 bases left between them. CDR1 MNHEY and CDR2 SMNVEV come from the germline V gene (reference sequence). There are 13 residues in the CDR3. CDR3 in amino acids: CASSFSIRETQYF. CDR3 nucleotides: TGTGCCAGCAGTTTTTCTATTCGGGAGACCCAGTACTTC.

The CDR3 protein is CASSPGTGRSSYEQYF. Here the CDR3 DNA reads TGCGCCAGCAGCCCCGGGACAGGGCGAAGCTCCTACGAGCAGTACTTC. The V call is TRBV5-1, the J call TRBJ2-7; 9 nucleotides match TRBD1. Germline lookup yields CDR1 SGHRS and CDR2 YFSETQ. The CDR3 runs to 16 residues. J was trimmed by 0 bases and V by 4 bases; bases with no gene match: 8.

The genes are TRBV7-9 and TRBJ2-1; 12 bases agree with TRBD2. The CDR3 has 16 amino acids. The junction had 4 bases not matched to a gene; V was cut back by 1 base and J by 6 bases. Per the germline V gene, CDR1 is SEHNR and CDR2 is FQNEAQ (reference sequence). This CDR3 is CASSLVGLAGINEQFF. The CDR3 DNA follows: TGTGCCAGCAGCTTAGTCGGACTAGCGGGAATCAATGAGCAGTTCTTC.

V and J are TRBV11-1 and TRBJ2-3, with TRBD2 identical over 12 bases. Trimming removed 2 bases from V and 5 bases from J; junction bases left unmatched: 5. From germline, CDR1 is SGHAT and CDR2 FQDESV (reference sequence). This CDR3 spans 16 amino acids. CDR3 amino acids: CASSLIGLAGKDTQYF. The CDR3 coding sequence is TGTGCCAGCAGCTTAATTGGACTAGCGGGAAAAGATACGCAGTATTTT.

J is TRBJ2-7 and V is TRBV29-1; 11 bases are a match to TRBD2. Germline CDR1 and CDR2: SQVTM and ANQGSEA. The CDR3 runs to 13 residues. The trim removed 4 bases at V and 1 base at J, leaving 0 bases unmatched. This chain's CDR3 is CSVASGRSYEQYF. The DNA of the CDR3 is TGCAGCGTTGCTAGCGGGAGGTCCTACGAGCAGTACTTC.

The J gene is TRBJ2-6, the V gene TRBV9; 7 bases align to TRBD1. Trimming cost V 3 bases and J 0 bases; bases outside gene matches: 9. Germline-derived CDR1 and CDR2 are SGDLS and YYNGEE. The CDR3 is 18 residues long. The CDR3 spells CASSADRAGNSGANVLTF. Written as DNA, the CDR3 is TGTGCCAGCAGCGCAGACAGGGCTGGCAACTCTGGGGCCAACGTCCTGACTTTC.

This clone was detected only a few times. The chain has TRBV10-3 and TRBJ1-1; the D gene is possibly TRBD1 (6 bases). Germline CDR1 reads ENHRY; CDR2 reads SYGVKD. Trimming took 6 bases from V and 8 from J, leaving 10 bases between them. CDR3 length: 11 amino acids. In DNA form, the CDR3 reads TGTGCCATCAGCCAAGGACAGGAAGCTTTCTTT. Translating gives CAISQGQEAFF.

The V gene is TRBV29-1, the J gene TRBJ2-1; D might be TRBD2 (5 bases). The CDR3 has 13 amino acids. V was pared by 4 bases and J by 9 bases, with 16 bases between. The V gene's germline CDR1 is SQVTM and CDR2 ANQGSEA. The CDR3: CSVVRGSFGEQFF. CDR3 nucleotides: TGCAGCGTTGTCCGGGGTAGTTTCGGTGAGCAGTTCTTC.

The V call is TRBV27, the J call TRBJ2-2, with D perhaps TRBD1 (5 bases). This CDR3 has 16 residues. The germline CDR1 and CDR2 sequences are MNHEY and SMNVEV (reference sequence). V was pared by 3 bases and J by 3 bases, with 14 bases between. The CDR3 DNA reads as TGTGCCAGCAGTTTGGCAGGGATCAGGTACACCGGGGAGCTGTTTTTT. Translation: CASSLAGIRYTGELFF.

The gene calls are TRBV6-1 and TRBJ2-4; tentatively, D is TRBD2 (5 bases). V shed 4 bases and J shed 2 bases, with 12 bases lying between them. CDR3 length: 15 amino acids. The germline gives CDR1 MNHNS, CDR2 SASEGT. CDR3 amino acids: CASSVNWEPKNIQYF. The DNA for the CDR3 is TGTGCCAGCAGTGTAAATTGGGAGCCCAAAAACATTCAGTACTTC.